The TCR beta chain under discussion was sequenced for a study of immune characterization of retroperitoneal liposarcoma. Judged by abundance, this clonotype is medium-sized (0.01 to 0.1%). Germline CDR1 and CDR2: MNHNS and SASEGT. The CDR3 extends over 15 amino acids. J was trimmed by 2 bases and V by 4 bases; bases with no gene match: 3. From the PCR reads, TCRdb called clonotypes with MiXCR, one entry per CDR3 protein. This sample has approximately 9,300 distinct CDR3 sequences; around a quarter occur once, and the top ten carry around 8%. This receptor was identified in a male donor with retroperitoneal liposarcoma. This chain joins TRBV6-1 and TRBJ2-5, with 11 bases fitting TRBD2. The sequenced sample was tumor tissue. The CDR3 sequence: CASSARTSGQETQYF. CDR3 bases: TGTGCCAGCAGTGCCCGGACTAGCGGGCAAGAGACCCAGTACTTC.